Reported below is one T cell receptor beta chain. Its cognate antigen is unknown. Measured with immunoSEQ multiplex PCR; TCRdb has only the in-frame clones, and not every one. This sample has about 90,000 clones, with 94% found just once. The data derive from a study of graft-versus-host responses after intestinal transplantation. This sequence originates from a human donor who was the organ donor for an intestinal transplant. Sequences were derived from unstimulated CD4+ T cells sorted from spleen or lymph node cells, sampled before transplant.

Here the CDR3 DNA reads TGTGCCAGCAGCCAAGCTGTGGGGGGGAGCACCGGGGAGCTGTTTTTT. Amino acid sequence: CASSQAVGGSTGELFF. The chain uses TRBV4-2 and TRBJ2-2; 7 positions agree with TRBD2. The CDR3 consists of 16 residues. Per the germline V gene, CDR1 is LGHNA and CDR2 is YNFKEQ. V shed 1 base and J 4 bases; nucleotides not matched to a gene: 6.